This TCR beta chain appears in the sequencing data of a study of response to subunit inactivated influenza vaccine. Notes on the study in general: Few additional T cells are recruited per seasonal influenza vaccination, authors suggested.

TCRdb reanalysed the RT-PCR reads using MiXCR and keeps one entry per CDR3 protein. The sample records under 950,000 distinct CDR3 sequences, around 20% being singletons. This clonotype occurred a few times. Antigen unknown. Material: PBMCs from blood, obtained 5 days after vaccination. The TCR sequence derives from a man aged 45-65 years who received an inactivated influenza vaccine.

The chain's CDR3 is CSARLSGEGNTGELFF. DNA of the CDR3: TGCAGTGCTAGATTGAGCGGGGAAGGGAACACCGGGGAGCTGTTTTTT. The rearrangement links TRBV20-1 to TRBJ2-2; TRBD2 matches at 7 bases. With V trimmed by 2 bases and J by 1 base, 7 bases remained unmatched. This CDR3 comprises 16 residues. CDR1 is DFQATT, CDR2 SNEGSKA, per germline (reference sequence).